This TCR beta chain derives from a study of blood T cells in healthy people across ages. The CDR3 consists of 15 residues. CDR1 is MGHRA, CDR2 YSYEKL, per germline. V gave up 0 bases and J gave up 10 bases, with 17 bases separating them. PCR was performed a second time for about 7 to 12 cycles using a sample-barcoded 5' primer and a J-beta primer mix. TCRdb re-analysed the 5' RACE reads in MiXCR, keeping a single row per CDR3 protein. This sample yields more than 1,000,000 distinct CDR3 sequences, of which 20% to 25% are seen a single time; approximately 0.71% belongs to the top ten. These data also featured in a second study, about T cells of mothers and their children.

The sequencing input was blood. The receptor was derived from a girl aged 2 to 9 in good health. The J gene is TRBJ2-3, the V gene TRBV4-1; D is unclear. The CDR3, as DNA: TGCGCCAGCAGCCAAGATCGGGCGAGAACTGAAGCGCAGTATTTT. Protein sequence: CASSQDRARTEAQYF.